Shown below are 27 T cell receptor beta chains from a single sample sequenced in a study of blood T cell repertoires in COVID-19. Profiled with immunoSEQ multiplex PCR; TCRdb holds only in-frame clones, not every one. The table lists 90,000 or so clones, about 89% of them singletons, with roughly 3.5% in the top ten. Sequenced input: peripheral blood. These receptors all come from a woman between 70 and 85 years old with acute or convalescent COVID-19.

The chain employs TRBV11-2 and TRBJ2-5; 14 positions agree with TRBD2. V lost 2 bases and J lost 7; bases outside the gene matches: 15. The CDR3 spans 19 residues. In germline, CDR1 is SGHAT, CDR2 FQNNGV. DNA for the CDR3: TGTGCCAGCAGCTTACTCCTCGGGACTAGCGGGGGCGATACGCGGACCCAGTACTTC. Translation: CASSLLLGTSGGDTRTQYF. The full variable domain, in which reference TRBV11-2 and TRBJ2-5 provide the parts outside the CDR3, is EAGVAQSPRYKIIEKRQSVAFWCNPISGHATLYWYQQILGQGPKLLIQFQNNGVVDDSQLPKDRFSAERLKGVDSTLKIQPAKLEDSAVYLCASSLLLGTSGGDTRTQYFGPGTRLLVL.

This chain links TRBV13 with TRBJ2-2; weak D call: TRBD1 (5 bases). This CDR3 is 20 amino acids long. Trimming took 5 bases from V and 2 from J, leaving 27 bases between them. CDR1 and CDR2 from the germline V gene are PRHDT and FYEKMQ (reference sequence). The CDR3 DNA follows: TGTGCCAGCAGCGTTAATTTCCCCCTGACAGACCTCCTTAACACCGGGGAGCTGTTTTTT. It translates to CASSVNFPLTDLLNTGELFF.

The CDR3 loop is CSSAGGQNTEAFF. In DNA form, the CDR3 reads TGCAGCTCGGCAGGGGGACAGAACACTGAAGCTTTCTTT. The V gene is TRBV29-1, the J gene TRBJ1-1; 7 positions match TRBD1. The CDR3 runs to 13 residues. Germline lookup yields CDR1 SQVTM and CDR2 ANQGSEA. J gave up 1 base and V 8 bases, and 7 bases lay outside the gene matches.

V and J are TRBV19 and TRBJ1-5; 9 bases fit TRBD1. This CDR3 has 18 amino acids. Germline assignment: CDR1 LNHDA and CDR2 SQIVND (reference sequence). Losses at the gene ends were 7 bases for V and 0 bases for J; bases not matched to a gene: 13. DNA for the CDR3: TGTGCCAGTATCCCGGGGACAGGGAGTGTCAATAGCAATCAGCCCCAGCATTTT. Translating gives CASIPGTGSVNSNQPQHF.

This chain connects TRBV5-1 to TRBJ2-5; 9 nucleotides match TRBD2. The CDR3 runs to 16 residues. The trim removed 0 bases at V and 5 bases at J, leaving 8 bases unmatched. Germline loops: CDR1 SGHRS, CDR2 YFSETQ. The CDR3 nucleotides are TGCGCCAGCAGCTTGGTCCCTAGCGGGGTCGAGGAGACCCAGTACTTC. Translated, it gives CASSLVPSGVEETQYF.

CDR3 protein: CASSQVVALAGQETQYF. In DNA, the CDR3 is TGTGCCAGCAGCCAAGTCGTCGCGCTAGCAGGCCAAGAGACCCAGTACTTC. The chain recombines TRBV3-1 (or the pseudogene TRBV3-2) with TRBJ2-5, with D possibly matching TRBD2 (5 bases). The germline V gene encodes CDR1 LGHDT and CDR2 YNNKEL (reference sequence). The CDR3 spans 17 residues. V lost 1 base and J 1 base, leaving 16 bases between the germline ends.

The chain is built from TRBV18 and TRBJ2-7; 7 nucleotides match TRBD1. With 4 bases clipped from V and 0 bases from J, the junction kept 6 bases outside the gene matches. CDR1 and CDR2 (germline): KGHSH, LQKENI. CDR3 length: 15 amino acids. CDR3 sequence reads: CASSRTTGSSYEQYF. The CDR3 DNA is TGTGCCAGCTCACGGACGACAGGGAGCTCCTACGAGCAGTACTTC.

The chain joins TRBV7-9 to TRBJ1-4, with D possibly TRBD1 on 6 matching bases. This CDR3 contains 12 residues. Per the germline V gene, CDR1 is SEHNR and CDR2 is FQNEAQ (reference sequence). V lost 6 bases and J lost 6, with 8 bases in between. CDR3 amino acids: CASRGADEKLFF. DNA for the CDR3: TGTGCCAGCAGGGGGGCCGATGAAAAACTGTTTTTT.

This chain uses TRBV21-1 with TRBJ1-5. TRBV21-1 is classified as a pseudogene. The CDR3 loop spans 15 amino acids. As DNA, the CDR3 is TGTGCCAGCACCGCAAGGAGGGGTCGTCCTCAGCCCCAGCATTTT. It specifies CASTARRGRPQPQHF.

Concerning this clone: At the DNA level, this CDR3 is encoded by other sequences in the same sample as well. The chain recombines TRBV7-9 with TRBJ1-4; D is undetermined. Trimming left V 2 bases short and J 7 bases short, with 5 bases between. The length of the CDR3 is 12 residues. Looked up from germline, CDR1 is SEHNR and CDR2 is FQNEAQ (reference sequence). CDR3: CASSLSGEKLFF. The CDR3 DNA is TGTGCCAGCAGCTTAAGCGGTGAAAAACTGTTTTTT.

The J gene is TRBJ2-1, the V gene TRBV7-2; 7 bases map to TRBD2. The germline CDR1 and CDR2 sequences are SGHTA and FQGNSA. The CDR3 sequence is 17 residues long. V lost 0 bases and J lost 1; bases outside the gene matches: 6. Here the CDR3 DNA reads TGTGCCAGCAGCTTAGCGAGGCGGGAGTTTTCCTACAATGAGCAGTTCTTC. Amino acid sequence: CASSLARREFSYNEQFF.

Here the CDR3 reads CASSPDLGQAYGYTF. CDR3 sequence (DNA): TGTGCCAGCAGCCCCGATTTGGGGCAGGCCTATGGCTACACCTTC. This sequence joins TRBV11-2 and TRBJ1-2, with D possibly matching TRBD1 (5 bases). The CDR3 extends over 15 amino acids. Trimming took 5 bases from V and 4 from J, leaving 17 bases between them. Germline V lookup: CDR1 SGHAT, CDR2 FQNNGV.

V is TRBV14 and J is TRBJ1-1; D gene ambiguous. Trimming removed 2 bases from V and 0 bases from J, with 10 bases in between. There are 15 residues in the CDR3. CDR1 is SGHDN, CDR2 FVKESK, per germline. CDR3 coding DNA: TGTGCCAGCAGCCAACAGGTACATATGAACACTGAAGCTTTCTTT. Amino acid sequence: CASSQQVHMNTEAFF. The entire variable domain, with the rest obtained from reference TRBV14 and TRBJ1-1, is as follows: EAGVTQFPSHSVIEKGQTVTLRCDPISGHDNLYWYRRVMGKEIKFLLHFVKESKQDESGMPNNRFLAERTGGTYSTLKVQPAELEDSGVYFCASSQQVHMNTEAFFGQGTRLTVV.

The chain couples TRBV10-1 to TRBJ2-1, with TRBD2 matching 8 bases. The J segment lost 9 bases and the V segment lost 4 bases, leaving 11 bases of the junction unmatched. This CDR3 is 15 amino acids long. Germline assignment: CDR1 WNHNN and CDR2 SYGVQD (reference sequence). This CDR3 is CASSVGTRSQGEQFF. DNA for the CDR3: TGCGCCAGCAGTGTTGGGACTAGGTCGCAGGGTGAGCAGTTCTTC.

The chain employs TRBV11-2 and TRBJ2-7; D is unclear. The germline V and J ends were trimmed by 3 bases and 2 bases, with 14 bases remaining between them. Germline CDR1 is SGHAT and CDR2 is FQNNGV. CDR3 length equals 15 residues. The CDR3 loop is CASSFKAGLPYEQYF. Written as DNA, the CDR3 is TGTGCCAGCAGCTTCAAGGCTGGGCTTCCCTACGAGCAGTACTTC.

In DNA, the CDR3 is TGTGCCATCGGTACACAGAGTTACAATGAGCAGTTCTTC. Protein product: CAIGTQSYNEQFF. J is TRBJ2-1 and V is TRBV24-1; D not resolved. In germline, CDR1 is KGHDR, CDR2 SFDVKD. V was shortened by 11 bases and J by 4 bases, with 14 bases between the two germline ends. The CDR3 loop spans 13 amino acids.

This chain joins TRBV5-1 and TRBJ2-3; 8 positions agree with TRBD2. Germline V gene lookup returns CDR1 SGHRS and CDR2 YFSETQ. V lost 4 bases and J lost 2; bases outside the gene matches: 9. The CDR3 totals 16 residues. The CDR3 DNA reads TGCGCCAGCAGCAGCACTAGCGGACTACACACAGATACGCAGTATTTT. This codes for CASSSTSGLHTDTQYF.

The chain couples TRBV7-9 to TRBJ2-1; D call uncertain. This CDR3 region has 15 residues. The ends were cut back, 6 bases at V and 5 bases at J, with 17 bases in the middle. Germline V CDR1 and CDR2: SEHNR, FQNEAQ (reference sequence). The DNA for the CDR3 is TGTGCCAGCAGGTTTAGCCCCGCGTCCGACAATGAGCAGTTCTTC. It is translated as CASRFSPASDNEQFF.

The CDR3 nucleotides are TGCGCCAGCAGTCTAAGGGAGAGCGGCAATCAGCCCCAGCATTTT. Translated: CASSLRESGNQPQHF. The chain has TRBV10-2 and TRBJ1-5, with D uncertain. Germline V gives CDR1 WSHSY, CDR2 SAAADI. V lost 5 bases and J 2 bases, leaving 13 bases between the germline ends. The CDR3 has 15 amino acids.

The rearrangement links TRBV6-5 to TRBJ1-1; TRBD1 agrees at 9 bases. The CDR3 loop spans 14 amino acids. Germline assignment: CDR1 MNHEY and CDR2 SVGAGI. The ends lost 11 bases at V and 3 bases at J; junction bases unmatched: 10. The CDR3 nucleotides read TGTGCCTCACTCCAGACAGGGGGGGACACTGAAGCTTTCTTT. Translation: CASLQTGGDTEAFF.

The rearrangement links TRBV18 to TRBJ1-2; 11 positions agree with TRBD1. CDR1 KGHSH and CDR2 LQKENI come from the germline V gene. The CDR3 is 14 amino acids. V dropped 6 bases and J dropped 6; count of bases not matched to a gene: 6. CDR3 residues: CASSLGQGADGYTF. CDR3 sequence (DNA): TGTGCCAGCTCTCTCGGACAGGGGGCCGATGGCTACACCTTC.

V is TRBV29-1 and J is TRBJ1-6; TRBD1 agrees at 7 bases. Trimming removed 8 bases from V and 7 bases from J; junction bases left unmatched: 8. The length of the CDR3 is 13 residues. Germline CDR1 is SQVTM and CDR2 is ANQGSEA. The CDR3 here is CSIKTGTNSPLHF. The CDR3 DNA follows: TGCAGCATAAAGACAGGGACAAATTCACCCCTCCACTTT.

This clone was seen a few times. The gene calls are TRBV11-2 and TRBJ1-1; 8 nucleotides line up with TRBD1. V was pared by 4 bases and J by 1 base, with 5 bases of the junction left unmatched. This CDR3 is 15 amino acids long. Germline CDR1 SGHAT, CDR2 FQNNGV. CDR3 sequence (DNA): TGTGCCAGCAGCTCCTGGGACAGGCCGAACACTGAAGCTTTCTTT. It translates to CASSSWDRPNTEAFF.

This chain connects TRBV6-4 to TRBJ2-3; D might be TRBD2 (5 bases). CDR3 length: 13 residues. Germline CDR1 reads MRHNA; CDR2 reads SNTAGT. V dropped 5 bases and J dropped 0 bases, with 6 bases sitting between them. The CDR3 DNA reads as TGTGCCAGCAGTAGGACTAGCACAGATACGCAGTATTTT. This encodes CASSRTSTDTQYF.

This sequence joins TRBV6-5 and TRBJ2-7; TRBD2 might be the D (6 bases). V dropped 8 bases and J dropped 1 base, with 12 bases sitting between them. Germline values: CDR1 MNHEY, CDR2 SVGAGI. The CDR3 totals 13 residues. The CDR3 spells CASLAAVSYEQYF. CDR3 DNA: TGTGCCAGCTTAGCGGCTGTGTCCTACGAGCAGTACTTC.

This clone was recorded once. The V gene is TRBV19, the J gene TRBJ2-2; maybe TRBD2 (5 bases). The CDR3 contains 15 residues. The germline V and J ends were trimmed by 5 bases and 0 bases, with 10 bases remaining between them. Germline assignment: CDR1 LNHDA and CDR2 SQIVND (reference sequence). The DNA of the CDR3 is TGTGCCAGTAGTGTGACTACCGCGAACACCGGGGAGCTGTTTTTT. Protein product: CASSVTTANTGELFF. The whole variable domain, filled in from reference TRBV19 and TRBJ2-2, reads DGGITQSPKYLFRKEGQNVTLSCEQNLNHDAMYWYRQDPGQGLRLIYYSQIVNDFQKGDIAEGYSVSREKKESFPLTVTSAQKNPTAFYLCASSVTTANTGELFFGEGSRLTVL.

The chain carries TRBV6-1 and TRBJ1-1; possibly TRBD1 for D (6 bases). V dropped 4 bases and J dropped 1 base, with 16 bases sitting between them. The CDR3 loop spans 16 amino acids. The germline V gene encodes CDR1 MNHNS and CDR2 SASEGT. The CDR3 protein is CASSGTAGQTNTEAFF. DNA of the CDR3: TGTGCCAGCAGTGGAACTGCCGGACAGACGAACACTGAAGCTTTCTTT.